This entry features one T cell receptor beta chain sequence. Its antigen is undetermined. This record comes from a study of cytomegalovirus exposure and HLA in healthy donors. Study-level findings and limits: Highest at DRB1 and lowest at HLA-C, TCR association rates differed among HLA loci in a later analysis.

The PCR made use of 60 Vbeta and 13 Jbeta primers. Some clones are missing from TCRdb's copy, which holds only in-frame ones; the method was immunoSEQ multiplex PCR. The sample yields some 150,000 clones, 80% seen once. There were likely unrecorded immune exposures, though donors were nominally healthy when sampled. The CDR3 totals 18 residues. Between the trimmed V and J ends, which lost 0 bases and 0 bases, there was a span of 17 bases. CDR1 SGHDN and CDR2 FVKESK come from the germline V gene. The sequence was collected from a woman between 50 and 59 years old in good health and CMV-seronegative. Material: PBMCs. The chain joins TRBV14 to TRBJ1-1, with a tentative D call TRBD1 (5 bases). The CDR3 coding sequence is TGTGCCAGCAGCCAAGAAGACCAAGCAGGGCCCATGAACACTGAAGCTTTCTTT. Amino acids: CASSQEDQAGPMNTEAFF.